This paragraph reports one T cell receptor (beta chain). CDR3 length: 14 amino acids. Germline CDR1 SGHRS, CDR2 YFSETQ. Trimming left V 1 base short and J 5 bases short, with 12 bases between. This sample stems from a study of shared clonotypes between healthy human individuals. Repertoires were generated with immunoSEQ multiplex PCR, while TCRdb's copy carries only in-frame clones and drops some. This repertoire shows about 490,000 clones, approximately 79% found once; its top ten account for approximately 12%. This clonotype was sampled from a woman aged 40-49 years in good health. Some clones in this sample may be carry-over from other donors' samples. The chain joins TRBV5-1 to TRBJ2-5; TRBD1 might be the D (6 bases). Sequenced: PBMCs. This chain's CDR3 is CASSLMDSRETQYF. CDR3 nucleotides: TGCGCCAGCAGCTTGATGGACAGTCGGGAGACCCAGTACTTC.